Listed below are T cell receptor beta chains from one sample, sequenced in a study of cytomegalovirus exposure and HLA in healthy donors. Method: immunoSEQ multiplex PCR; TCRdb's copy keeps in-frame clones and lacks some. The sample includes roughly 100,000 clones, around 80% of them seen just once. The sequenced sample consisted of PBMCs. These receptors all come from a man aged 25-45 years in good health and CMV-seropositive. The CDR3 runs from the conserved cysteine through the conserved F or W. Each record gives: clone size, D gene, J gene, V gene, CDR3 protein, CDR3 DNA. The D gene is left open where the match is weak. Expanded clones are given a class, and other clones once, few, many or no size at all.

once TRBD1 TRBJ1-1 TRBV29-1 CSGNRGLDTEAFF TGCAGCGGTAACAGGGGGCTGGACACTGAAGCTTTCTTT
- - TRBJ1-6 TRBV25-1 CASSEQGSPLHF TGTGCCAGCAGTGAACAGGGTTCACCCCTCCACTTT
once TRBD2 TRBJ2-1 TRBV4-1 CASSQALAGGLLFF TGCGCCAGCAGCCAGGCTTTAGCGGGGGGGCTGCTGTTCTTC
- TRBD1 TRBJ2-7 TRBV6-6 CASRSLGQVYEQYF TGTGCCAGCAGGTCCTTGGGACAGGTCTACGAGCAGTACTTC
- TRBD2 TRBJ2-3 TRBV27 CASSLRRGTTDTQYF TGTGCCAGCAGTTTGCGGCGGGGGACCACAGATACGCAGTATTTT
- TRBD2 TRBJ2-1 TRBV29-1 CSVRTSLLYNEQFF TGCAGCGTGCGGACTAGCCTTCTCTACAATGAGCAGTTCTTC
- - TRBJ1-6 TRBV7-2 CASSLGPSGSPLHF TGTGCCAGCAGCTTAGGCCCCTCGGGGTCACCCCTCCACTTT
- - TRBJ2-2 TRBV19 CASSIDSETGELFF TGTGCCAGTAGTATTGATAGCGAGACCGGGGAGCTGTTTTTT
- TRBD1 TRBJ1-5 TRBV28 CASSLGGTVRQPQHF TGTGCCAGCAGTTTAGGTGGGACAGTGCGTCAGCCCCAGCATTTT
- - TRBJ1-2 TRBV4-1 CASSPHPADSVYGYTF TGCGCCAGCAGCCCCCACCCAGCGGACAGCGTCTATGGCTACACCTTC
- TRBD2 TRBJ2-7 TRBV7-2 CASSFGTSDYEQYF TGTGCCAGCAGCTTTGGGACTAGCGACTACGAGCAGTACTTC
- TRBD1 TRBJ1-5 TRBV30 CAWSTGVNQPQHF TGTGCCTGGAGCACAGGGGTCAATCAGCCCCAGCATTTT
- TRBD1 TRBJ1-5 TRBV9 CASSATGVNQPQHF TGTGCCAGCAGCGCGACAGGGGTAAATCAGCCCCAGCATTTT
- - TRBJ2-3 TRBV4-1 CASSLESSSTDTQYF TGCGCCAGCAGCCTCGAGTCCTCTAGCACAGATACGCAGTATTTT
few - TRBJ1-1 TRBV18 CASSPDTLNTEAFF TGTGCCAGCTCCCCGGACACCCTGAACACTGAAGCTTTCTTT
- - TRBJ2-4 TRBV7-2 CASSLGVAVAKNIQYF TGTGCCAGCAGCTTAGGGGTAGCGGTAGCCAAAAACATTCAGTACTTC
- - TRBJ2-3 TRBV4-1 CASSHIDLGLSTDTQYF TGCGCCAGCAGCCACATAGATCTAGGTCTCAGCACAGATACGCAGTATTTT
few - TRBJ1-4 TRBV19 CASSPIGGDEKLFF TGTGCCAGTAGTCCCATTGGAGGGGACGAAAAACTGTTTTTT
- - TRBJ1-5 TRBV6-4 CASRRGGRGMSNQPQHF TGTGCCAGCAGGAGGGGTGGCAGGGGAATGAGCAATCAGCCCCAGCATTTT
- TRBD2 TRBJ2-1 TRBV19 CASSMALAGRLYNEQFF TGTGCCAGTAGTATGGCACTAGCGGGGCGATTATACAATGAGCAGTTCTTC
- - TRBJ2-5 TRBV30 CAWSPTQETQYF TGTGCCTGGAGCCCTACCCAAGAGACCCAGTACTTC
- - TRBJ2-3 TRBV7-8 CASSLKRAHTDTQYF TGTGCCAGCAGCCTAAAGCGGGCTCACACAGATACGCAGTATTTT
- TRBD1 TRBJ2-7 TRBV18 CASSPPAGGIYEQYF TGTGCCAGCTCACCCCCGGCAGGGGGAATCTACGAGCAGTACTTC
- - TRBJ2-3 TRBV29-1 CSAGHSTDTQYF TGCAGCGCCGGACATAGCACAGATACGCAGTATTTT
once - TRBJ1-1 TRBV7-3 CASSPGQNTEAFF TGTGCCAGCAGCCCGGGACAGAACACTGAAGCTTTCTTT
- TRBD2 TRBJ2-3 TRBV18 CASSPRGDSLGDTQYF TGTGCCAGCTCACCGCGGGGGGACTCCCTGGGGGATACGCAGTATTTT
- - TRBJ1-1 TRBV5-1 CASSLAGVGEWDTEAFF TGCGCCAGCAGCTTGGCCGGCGTGGGCGAGTGGGACACTGAAGCTTTCTTT
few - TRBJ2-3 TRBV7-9 CASSPITDTQYF TGTGCCAGCAGCCCTATAACAGATACGCAGTATTTT
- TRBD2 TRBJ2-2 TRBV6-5 CASSYSRGGNTGELFF TGTGCCAGCAGTTACTCGCGCGGGGGTAACACCGGGGAGCTGTTTTTT
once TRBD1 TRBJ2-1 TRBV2 CASSEMGQGNNEQFF TGTGCCAGCAGTGAGATGGGACAGGGGAACAATGAGCAGTTCTTC
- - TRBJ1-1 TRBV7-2 CASTRRAGTEAFF TGTGCCAGCACCCGAAGAGCGGGGACTGAAGCTTTCTTT
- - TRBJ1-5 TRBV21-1 CASSKALSGCNQPQHF TGTGCCAGCAGCAAAGCGCTTTCGGGGTGCAATCAGCCCCAGCATTTT
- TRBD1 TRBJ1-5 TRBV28 CASRGGTVANQPQHF TGTGCCAGCAGGGGTGGGACAGTAGCAAATCAGCCCCAGCATTTT
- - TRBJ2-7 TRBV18 CASSLGGYSYEQYF TGTGCCAGCTCACTGGGCGGGTATTCCTACGAGCAGTACTTC
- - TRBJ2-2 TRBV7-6 CASSSGGSGTGELFF TGTGCCAGCAGCTCCGGAGGGTCCGGCACCGGGGAGCTGTTTTTT
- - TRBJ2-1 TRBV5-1 CASSETGAPKGSYNEQFF TGCGCCAGCAGCGAAACGGGAGCCCCTAAGGGCTCCTACAATGAGCAGTTCTTC
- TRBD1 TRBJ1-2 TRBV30 CAWNRDRGLNYGYTF TGTGCCTGGAACCGGGACAGGGGATTGAACTATGGCTACACCTTC
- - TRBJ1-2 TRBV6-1 CASSEVGEFHGYTF TGTGCCAGCAGTGAAGTTGGGGAGTTTCATGGCTACACCTTC
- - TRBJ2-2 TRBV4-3 CASSPRVMTGELFF TGCGCCAGCAGCCCGAGGGTGATGACCGGGGAGCTGTTTTTT
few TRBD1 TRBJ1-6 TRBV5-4 CASSLRQGMDSPLHF TGTGCCAGCAGCCTTCGACAGGGTATGGATTCACCCCTCCACTTT
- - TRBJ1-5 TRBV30 CAWSVPRAGVSNQPQHF TGTGCCTGGAGTGTCCCAAGGGCAGGGGTAAGCAATCAGCCCCAGCATTTT
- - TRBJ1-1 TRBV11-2 CASSLARGVNTEAFF TGTGCCAGCAGCTTAGCACGGGGGGTGAACACTGAAGCTTTCTTT
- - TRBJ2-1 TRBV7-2 CASSSSWGPGHEQFF TGTGCCAGCAGCTCATCCTGGGGCCCCGGGCATGAGCAGTTCTTC
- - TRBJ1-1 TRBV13 CASSLNTAGTEAFF TGTGCCAGCAGCTTGAACACCGCGGGGACTGAAGCTTTCTTT
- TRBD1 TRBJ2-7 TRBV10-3 CAIRLNRDRGTYEQYF TGTGCCATCAGGCTTAACCGGGACAGGGGGACCTACGAGCAGTACTTC
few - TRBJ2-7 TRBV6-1 CASTWDTSYEQYF TGTGCCAGCACCTGGGACACCTCCTACGAGCAGTACTTC
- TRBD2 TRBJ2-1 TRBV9 CASSVGAVAGGGDEQFF TGTGCCAGCAGCGTAGGGGCGGTGGCGGGGGGTGGCGATGAGCAGTTCTTC
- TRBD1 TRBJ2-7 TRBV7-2 CASSLTGTGAYEQYF TGTGCCAGCAGCTTAACCGGGACAGGTGCCTACGAGCAGTACTTC
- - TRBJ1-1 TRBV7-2 CASSLYGLSNTEAFF TGTGCCAGCAGCCTGTACGGACTGTCGAACACTGAAGCTTTCTTT
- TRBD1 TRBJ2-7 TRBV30 CAWSAGQGFYEQYF TGTGCCTGGAGTGCAGGACAGGGATTCTACGAGCAGTACTTC
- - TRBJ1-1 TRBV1 CTSSQEGFGVRTEAFF TGCACCAGCAGCCAAGAGGGATTCGGGGTAAGGACTGAAGCTTTCTTT
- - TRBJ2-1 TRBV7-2 CASSLAVGASYNEQFF TGTGCCAGCAGCTTAGCTGTGGGGGCGTCCTACAATGAGCAGTTCTTC
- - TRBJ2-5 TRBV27 CASSFSGKETQYF TGTGCCAGCAGTTTCTCCGGGAAAGAGACCCAGTACTTC
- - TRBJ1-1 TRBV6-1 CASIVAQNTEAFF TGTGCCAGCATCGTGGCCCAGAACACTGAAGCTTTCTTT
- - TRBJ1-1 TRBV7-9 CASSLYQEDEAFF TGTGCCAGCAGCTTATACCAGGAAGATGAAGCTTTCTTT